This TCR beta chain was captured by sequencing in a study of T cell changes during pregnancy in multiple sclerosis. TCRdb keeps only in-frame clones here, not all; method: immunoSEQ multiplex PCR. This sample has about 73,000 clones, with 92% found just once. The TCR sequence derives from a female donor in good health, enrolled as a control in a pregnancy study. The source material was peripheral blood, sampled in the third trimester of pregnancy.

CDR3 bases: TGTGCCAGCAGCATACCGGGACAGACCTACGAGCAGTACTTC. Its translation: CASSIPGQTYEQYF. The chain links TRBV7-9 to TRBJ2-7, with 7 bases lining up with TRBD1. The CDR3 spans 14 residues. Germline CDR1 reads SEHNR; CDR2 reads FQNEAQ (reference sequence). V lost 5 bases and J lost 2; bases outside the gene matches: 6.